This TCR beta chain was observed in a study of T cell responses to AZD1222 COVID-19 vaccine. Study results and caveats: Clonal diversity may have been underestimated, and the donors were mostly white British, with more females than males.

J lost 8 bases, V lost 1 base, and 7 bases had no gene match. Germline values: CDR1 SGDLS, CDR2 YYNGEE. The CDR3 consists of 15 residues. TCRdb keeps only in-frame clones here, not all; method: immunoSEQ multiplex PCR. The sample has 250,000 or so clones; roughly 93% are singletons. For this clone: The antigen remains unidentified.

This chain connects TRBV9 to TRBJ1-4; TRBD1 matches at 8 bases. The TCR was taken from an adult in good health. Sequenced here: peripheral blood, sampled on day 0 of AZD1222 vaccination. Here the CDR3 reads CASSVNTGGDEKLFF. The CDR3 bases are TGTGCCAGCAGCGTAAATACAGGGGGTGACGAAAAACTGTTTTTT.